The clone carrying this T cell receptor beta chain was detected many times. The CDR3 sequence is 15 residues long. Trimming pared 4 bases from V and 4 bases from J, leaving 14 bases between. Germline V CDR1 and CDR2: SGHTA, FQGTGA. This sample is drawn from a study of T cells after yellow fever vaccination. Turning to the study itself: SMART-Seq v4 Ultra Low Input prepared the low-cell-number fractions.

TCRdb ran MiXCR on the 5' RACE reads and lists one entry per CDR3 protein. In the table there are about 160,000 distinct CDR3 sequences, almost 7% of which are singletons. The sequence derives from a man aged 18-30 years who received the YFV17D yellow fever vaccine. The sample consisted of CD4+ T cells sorted from PBMCs, taken around 5 days after the first yellow fever vaccination. V is TRBV7-3 and J is TRBJ2-1; D is perhaps TRBD1 or TRBD2 (7 bases each). The CDR3 DNA sequence: TGTGCCAGCAGCTCAGCGGGACAGACATACAATGAGCAGTTCTTC. It codes for CASSSAGQTYNEQFF.